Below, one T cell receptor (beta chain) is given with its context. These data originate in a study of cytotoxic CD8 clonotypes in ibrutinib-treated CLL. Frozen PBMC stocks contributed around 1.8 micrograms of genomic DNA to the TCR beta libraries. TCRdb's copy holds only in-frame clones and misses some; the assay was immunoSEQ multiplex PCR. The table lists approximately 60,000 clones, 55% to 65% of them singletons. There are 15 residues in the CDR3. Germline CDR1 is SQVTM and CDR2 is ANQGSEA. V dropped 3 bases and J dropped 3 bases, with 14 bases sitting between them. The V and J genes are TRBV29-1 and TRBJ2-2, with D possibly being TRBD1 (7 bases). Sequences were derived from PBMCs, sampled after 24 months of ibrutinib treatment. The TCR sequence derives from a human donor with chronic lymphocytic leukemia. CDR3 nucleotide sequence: TGCAGCGTTGATGGAGGGGGCGCCGACACCGGGGAGCTGTTTTTT. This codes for CSVDGGGADTGELFF.